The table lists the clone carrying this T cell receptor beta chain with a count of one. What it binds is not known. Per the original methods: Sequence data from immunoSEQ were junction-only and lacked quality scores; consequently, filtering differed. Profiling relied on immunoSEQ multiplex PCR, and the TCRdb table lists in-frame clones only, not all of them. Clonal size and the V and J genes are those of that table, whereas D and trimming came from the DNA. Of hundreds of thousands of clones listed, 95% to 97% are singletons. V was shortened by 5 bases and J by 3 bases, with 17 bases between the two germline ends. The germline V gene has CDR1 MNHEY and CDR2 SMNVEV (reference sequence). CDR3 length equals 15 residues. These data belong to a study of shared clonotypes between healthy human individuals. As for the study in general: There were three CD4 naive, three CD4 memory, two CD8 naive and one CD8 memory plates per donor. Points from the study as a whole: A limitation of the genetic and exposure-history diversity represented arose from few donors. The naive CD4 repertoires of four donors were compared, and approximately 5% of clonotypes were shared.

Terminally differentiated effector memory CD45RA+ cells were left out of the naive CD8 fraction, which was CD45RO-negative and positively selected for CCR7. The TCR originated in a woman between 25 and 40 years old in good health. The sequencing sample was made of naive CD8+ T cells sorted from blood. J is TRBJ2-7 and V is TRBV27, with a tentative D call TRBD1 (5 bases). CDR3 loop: CASSTWTRSLYEQYF. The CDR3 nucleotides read TGTGCCAGCAGTACCTGGACAAGGAGCCTCTACGAGCAGTACTTC.